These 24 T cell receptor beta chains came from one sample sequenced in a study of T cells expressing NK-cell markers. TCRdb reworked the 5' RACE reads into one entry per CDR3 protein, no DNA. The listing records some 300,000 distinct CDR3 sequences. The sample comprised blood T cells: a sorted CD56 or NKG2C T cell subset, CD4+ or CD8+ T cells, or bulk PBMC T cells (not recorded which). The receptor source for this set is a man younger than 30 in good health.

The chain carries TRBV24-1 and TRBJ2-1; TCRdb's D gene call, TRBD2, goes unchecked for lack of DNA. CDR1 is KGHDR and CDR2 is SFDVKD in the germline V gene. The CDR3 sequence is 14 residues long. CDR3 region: CATSDALPGNEQFF.

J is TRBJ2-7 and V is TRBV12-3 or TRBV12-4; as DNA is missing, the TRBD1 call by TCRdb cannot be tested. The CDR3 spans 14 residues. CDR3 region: CASSLNPRAYEQYF.

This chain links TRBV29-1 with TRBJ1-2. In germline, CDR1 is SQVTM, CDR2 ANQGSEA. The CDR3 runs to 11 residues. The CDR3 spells CSVVLAEGYTF.

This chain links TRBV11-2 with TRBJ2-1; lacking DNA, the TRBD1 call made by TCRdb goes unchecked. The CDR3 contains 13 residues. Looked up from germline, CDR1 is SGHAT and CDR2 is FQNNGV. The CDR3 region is CASSLAEGNEQFF.

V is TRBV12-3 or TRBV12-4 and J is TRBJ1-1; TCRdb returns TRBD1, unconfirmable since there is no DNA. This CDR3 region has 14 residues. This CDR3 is CASNRPGRNTEAFF.

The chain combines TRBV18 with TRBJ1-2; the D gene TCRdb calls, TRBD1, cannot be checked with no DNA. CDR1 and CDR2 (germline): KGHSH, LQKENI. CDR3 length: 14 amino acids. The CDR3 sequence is CASSRGRDNPDYTF. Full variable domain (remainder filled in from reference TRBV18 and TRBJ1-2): NAGVMQNPRHLVRRRGQEARLRCSPMKGHSHVYWYRQLPEEGLKFMVYLQKENIIDESGMPKERFSAEFPKEGPSILRIQQVVRGDSAAYFCASSRGRDNPDYTFGSGTRLTVV.

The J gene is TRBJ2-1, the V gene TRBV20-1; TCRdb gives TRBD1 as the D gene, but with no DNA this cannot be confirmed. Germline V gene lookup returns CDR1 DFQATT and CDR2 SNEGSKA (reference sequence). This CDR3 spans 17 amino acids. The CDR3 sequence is CSAGGTASLRPYNEQFF.

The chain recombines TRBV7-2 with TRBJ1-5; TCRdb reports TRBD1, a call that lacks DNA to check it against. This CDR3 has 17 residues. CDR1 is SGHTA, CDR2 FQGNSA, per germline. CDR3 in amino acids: CASSAARAGARNQPQHF. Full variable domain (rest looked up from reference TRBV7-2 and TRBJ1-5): GAGVSQSPSNKVTEKGKDVELRCDPISGHTALYWYRQSLGQGLEFLIYFQGNSAPDKSGLPSDRFSAERTGGSVSTLTIQRTQQEDSAVYLCASSAARAGARNQPQHFGDGTRLSIL.

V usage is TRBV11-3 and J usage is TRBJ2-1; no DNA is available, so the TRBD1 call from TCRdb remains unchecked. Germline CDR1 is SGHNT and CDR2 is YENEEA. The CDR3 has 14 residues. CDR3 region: CASSSLTGRNEQFF.

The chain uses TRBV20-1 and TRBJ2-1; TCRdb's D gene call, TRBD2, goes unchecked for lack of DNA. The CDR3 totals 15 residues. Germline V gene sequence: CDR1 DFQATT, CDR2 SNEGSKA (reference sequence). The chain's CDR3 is CSASTRLAGTNEQFF.

This chain's CDR3 is CAQTGTGGAPYEQYF. The J gene is TRBJ2-7, the V gene TRBV25-1; there is no DNA to check the TCRdb D call of TRBD1. Germline assignment: CDR1 MGHDK and CDR2 SYGVNS. This CDR3 is built from 15 residues.

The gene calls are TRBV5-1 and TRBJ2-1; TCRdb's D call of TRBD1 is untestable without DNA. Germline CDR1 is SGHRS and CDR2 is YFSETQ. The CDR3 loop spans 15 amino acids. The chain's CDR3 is CASSLKLRETHEQFF.

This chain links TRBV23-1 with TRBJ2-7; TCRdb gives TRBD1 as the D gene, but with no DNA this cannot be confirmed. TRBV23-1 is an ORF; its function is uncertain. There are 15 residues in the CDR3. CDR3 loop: CASNPRGQGRYEQYF.

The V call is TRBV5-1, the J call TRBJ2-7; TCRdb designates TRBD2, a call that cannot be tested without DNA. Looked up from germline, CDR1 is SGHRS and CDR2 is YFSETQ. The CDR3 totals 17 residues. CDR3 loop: CASSLAIGTSVVYEQYF. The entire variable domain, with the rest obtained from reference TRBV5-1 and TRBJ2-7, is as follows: KAGVTQTPRYLIKTRGQQVTLSCSPISGHRSVSWYQQTPGQGLQFLFEYFSETQRNKGNFPGRFSGRQFSNSRSEMNVSTLELGDSALYLCASSLAIGTSVVYEQYFGPGTRLTVT.

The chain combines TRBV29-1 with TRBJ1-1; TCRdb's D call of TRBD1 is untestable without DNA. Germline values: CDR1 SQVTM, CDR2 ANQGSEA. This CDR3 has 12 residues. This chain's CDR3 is CSVKPGQGESFF.

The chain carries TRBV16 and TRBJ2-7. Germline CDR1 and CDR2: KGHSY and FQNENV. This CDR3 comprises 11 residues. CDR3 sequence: CASSQSDEQYF.

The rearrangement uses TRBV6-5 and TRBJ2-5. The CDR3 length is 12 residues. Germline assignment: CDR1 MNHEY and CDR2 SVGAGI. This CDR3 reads CASSYSSGTQYF.

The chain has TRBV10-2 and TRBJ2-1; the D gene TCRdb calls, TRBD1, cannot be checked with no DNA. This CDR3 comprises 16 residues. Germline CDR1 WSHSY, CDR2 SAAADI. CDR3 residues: CASRGAVAGLYNEQFF.

Here the CDR3 reads CASSLLTGGWPEQFF. This chain links TRBV7-9 with TRBJ2-1; lacking DNA, the TRBD1 call made by TCRdb goes unchecked. The CDR3 runs to 15 residues. The germline CDR1 and CDR2 sequences are SEHNR and FQNEAQ (reference sequence).

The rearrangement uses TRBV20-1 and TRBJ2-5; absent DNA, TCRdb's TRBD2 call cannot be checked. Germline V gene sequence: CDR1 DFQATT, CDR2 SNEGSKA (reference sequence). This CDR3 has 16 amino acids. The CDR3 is CSASPLAGGPLKTQYF.

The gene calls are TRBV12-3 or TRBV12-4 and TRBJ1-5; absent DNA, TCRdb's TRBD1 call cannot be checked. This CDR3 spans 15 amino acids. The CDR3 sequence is CASSRSGGSNQPQHF.

CDR3 amino acids: CASSEFGGGVEQFF. The rearrangement uses TRBV25-1 and TRBJ2-1; there is no DNA to check the TCRdb D call of TRBD2. Germline V gives CDR1 MGHDK, CDR2 SYGVNS. This CDR3 has 14 residues.

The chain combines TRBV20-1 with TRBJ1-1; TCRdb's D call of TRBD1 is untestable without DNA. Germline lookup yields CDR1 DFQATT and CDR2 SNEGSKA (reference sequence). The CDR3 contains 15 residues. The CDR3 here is CSARLRRQINTEAFF.

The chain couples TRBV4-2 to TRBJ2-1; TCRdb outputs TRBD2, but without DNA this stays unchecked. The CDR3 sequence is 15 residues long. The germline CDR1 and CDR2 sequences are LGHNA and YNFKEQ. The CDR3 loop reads CASSQDVGEFNEQFF.